A single sample gave rise to the 26 T cell receptor beta chains below, sequenced in a study of beta chain features in type 1 diabetes. Regarding the study as a whole: Across all four CD4+ subsets, people with type 1 diabetes showed modestly shorter TCRB CDR3s.

Sequenced material consisted of expressed TCRB transcripts (all of the isolated RNA was reverse transcribed). TCRdb's copy holds only in-frame clones and misses some; the assay was immunoSEQ multiplex PCR. The sample shows 250,000 to 350,000 clones, approximately 15% of them seen only once. No antigen has been assigned to these receptors. Input material: naive CD4+ T cells from blood. All receptors come from a man between 18 and 35 years old with type 1 diabetes.

This clone was counted between two and nine times. The rearrangement uses TRBV7-9 and TRBJ1-2; TRBD1 agrees at 10 bases. The CDR3 runs to 16 residues. V gave up 6 bases and J gave up 6 bases; unmatched junction bases: 13. Germline CDR1 reads SEHNR; CDR2 reads FQNEAQ (reference sequence). The chain's CDR3 is CASSSLGQGKRDGYTF. CDR3 DNA sequence: TGTGCCAGCAGTTCCCTGGGACAGGGGAAGAGAGATGGCTACACCTTC.

The chain combines TRBV19 with TRBJ2-1; maybe TRBD2 (6 bases). Trimming took 0 bases from V and 0 from J, leaving 9 bases between them. This CDR3 contains 16 residues. The germline V gene encodes CDR1 LNHDA and CDR2 SQIVND (reference sequence). In DNA, the CDR3 is TGTGCCAGTAGTATAGATGCGGGGCGCTCCTACAATGAGCAGTTCTTC. The encoded protein is CASSIDAGRSYNEQFF.

The V gene is TRBV18, the J gene TRBJ1-4, with D tentatively TRBD1 (6 bases). The CDR3 is 15 amino acids. CDR1 is KGHSH and CDR2 is LQKENI in the germline V gene. Trimming removed 1 base at V and 8 bases at J, with 14 bases between. The CDR3 DNA reads as TGTGCCAGCTCACCACTAACAGGGTTCGACGAAAAACTGTTTTTT. Translating it yields CASSPLTGFDEKLFF.

There are a few counts of this clone. The chain is built from TRBV7-9 and TRBJ2-7, with 10 bases lining up with TRBD2. The CDR3 sequence is 17 residues long. Looked up from germline, CDR1 is SEHNR and CDR2 is FQNEAQ (reference sequence). With 1 base clipped from V and 7 bases from J, the junction kept 13 bases outside the gene matches. The CDR3 DNA follows: TGTGCCAGCAGCTTAGGAAAAGGGACTAGCGTCCCGGGTGAGCAGTACTTC. Residues: CASSLGKGTSVPGEQYF.

This clone was seen a handful of times. The rearrangement joins TRBV30 to TRBJ1-5; D is possibly TRBD1 (6 bases). The V end was cut by 2 bases, the J end by 2 bases, with 10 bases between. This CDR3 has 14 residues. Germline-derived CDR1 and CDR2 are GTSNPN and SVGIG (reference sequence). The CDR3 DNA is TGTGCCTGGAGTCCTAGGACAGGCAATCAGCCCCAGCATTTT. Protein sequence: CAWSPRTGNQPQHF.

The chain employs TRBV4-1 and TRBJ1-2; a weak D match, TRBD1 (6 bases). The CDR3 totals 16 residues. With 0 bases removed from V and 2 bases from J, the gap between germline ends came to 13 bases. Germline CDR1 is MGHRA and CDR2 is YSYEKL. In DNA form, the CDR3 reads TGCGCCAGCAGCCAAGACCGGACAGTCCGGAACTATGGCTACACCTTC. This translates into CASSQDRTVRNYGYTF.

This chain joins TRBV5-6 and TRBJ2-7; D is perhaps TRBD1 (7 bases). Germline V gene lookup returns CDR1 SGHDT and CDR2 YYEEEE. The CDR3 has 15 amino acids. Here the CDR3 reads CASGGGGTSSYEQYF. The CDR3 region has the DNA TGTGCTTCAGGGGGAGGCGGGACTTCCTCCTACGAGCAGTACTTC.

In this sample, this clone turned up a few times. The V gene is TRBV2, the J gene TRBJ2-7; D may be TRBD2 (5 bases). There are 12 residues in the CDR3. The V and J ends lost 8 bases and 3 bases respectively, with 11 bases between them. CDR1 is SNHLY, CDR2 FYNNEI, per germline. The CDR3: CASEGQSYEQYF. The CDR3 bases are TGTGCCAGCGAGGGCCAGAGCTACGAGCAGTACTTC.

This clone has a handful of counts. The genes are TRBV29-1 and TRBJ2-5, with 11 bases matching TRBD2. Trimming at V came to 2 bases and at J to 3 bases, leaving 5 bases not matched to a gene. The germline V gene encodes CDR1 SQVTM and CDR2 ANQGSEA. The CDR3 is 15 residues long. DNA for the CDR3: TGCAGCGTTGAAAGACTAGCGGGACCAGAAGAGACCCAGTACTTC. It encodes CSVERLAGPEETQYF.

This sequence joins TRBV30 and TRBJ2-2; 8 nucleotides agree with TRBD2. There are 15 residues in the CDR3. Losses at the gene ends were 1 base for V and 2 bases for J; bases not matched to a gene: 3. CDR1 and CDR2 (germline): GTSNPN, SVGIG (reference sequence). This chain's CDR3 is CAWSGSGTNTGELFF. The CDR3 DNA follows: TGTGCCTGGAGTGGTAGCGGGACCAACACCGGGGAGCTGTTTTTT.

This clone was detected only a few times. One junction end does not reproduce the germline sequence, and a read error may be involved. The genes are TRBV7-9 and TRBJ2-7; perhaps TRBD1 as D (5 bases). The CDR3 extends over 17 amino acids. CDR1 is SEHNR, CDR2 FQNEAQ, per germline (reference sequence). Here the CDR3 DNA reads TGTGCCAGCAGGTTAGGCGTGGGCAGGGAACACTCCTACGAGCAGTACTTC. This encodes CASRLGVGREHSYEQYF.

There are a few counts of this clone. This chain joins TRBV9 and TRBJ1-1; 8 bases are a match to TRBD1. J lost 5 bases, V lost 4 bases, and 19 bases had no gene match. The length of the CDR3 is 18 residues. Germline V gene sequence: CDR1 SGDLS, CDR2 YYNGEE. CDR3 sequence: CASSRNTAWQGATTEAFF. DNA for the CDR3: TGTGCCAGCAGCCGAAATACAGCGTGGCAGGGGGCGACGACTGAAGCTTTCTTT.

The chain uses TRBV4-1 and TRBJ1-2; possible D gene TRBD1, 5 bases. CDR3 length: 15 amino acids. Trimming took 0 bases from V and 6 from J, leaving 14 bases between them. Germline-derived CDR1 and CDR2 are MGHRA and YSYEKL. The CDR3 is CASSQDVNRLDGYTF. The CDR3 bases are TGCGCCAGCAGCCAAGATGTCAACAGGCTGGATGGCTACACCTTC.

The V gene is TRBV25-1, the J gene TRBJ1-1, with D possibly matching TRBD1 (5 bases). The germline V gene encodes CDR1 MGHDK and CDR2 SYGVNS. Trimming removed 6 bases at V and 7 bases at J, with 15 bases between. The CDR3 totals 13 residues. In DNA form, the CDR3 reads TGTGCCAGCAGGCCGGGGGGGTCGAGTGAAGCTTTCTTT. Its translation: CASRPGGSSEAFF.

Only a few counts were recorded for this clone. The chain employs TRBV5-1 and TRBJ2-2; 8 bases match TRBD2. Trimming removed 5 bases from V and 3 bases from J; junction bases left unmatched: 3. There are 14 residues in the CDR3. Germline CDR1 is SGHRS and CDR2 is YFSETQ. This CDR3 is CASRIGRDTGELFF. The CDR3 DNA follows: TGCGCCAGCAGGATCGGGAGGGACACCGGGGAGCTGTTTTTT.

The chain couples TRBV30 to TRBJ2-4, with 11 bases aligning to TRBD2. There are 14 residues in the CDR3. V shed 5 bases and J 7 bases; nucleotides not matched to a gene: 7. CDR1 GTSNPN and CDR2 SVGIG come from the germline V gene (reference sequence). The CDR3 bases are TGTGCCTGGGCGTCCGGGACTAGCGGTAACATTCAGTACTTC. It specifies CAWASGTSGNIQYF.

This clone was observed a few times. The chain couples TRBV7-9 to TRBJ2-7, with D unclear. CDR1 and CDR2 (germline): SEHNR, FQNEAQ (reference sequence). The CDR3 is 12 amino acids. The V end lost 2 bases, the J end lost 10 bases, and 12 bases lay between the germline ends. The CDR3 region is CASSLLGRGQYF. The CDR3 DNA sequence: TGTGCCAGCAGCTTATTAGGCCGCGGCCAGTACTTC.

V is TRBV30 and J is TRBJ1-2; D gene ambiguous. The CDR3 totals 16 residues. Deletions cut 3 bases from V and 3 bases from J, with 20 bases between. The V gene's germline CDR1 is GTSNPN and CDR2 SVGIG (reference sequence). The CDR3 spells CAWSLTSGSWDYGYTF. CDR3 sequence (DNA): TGTGCCTGGAGCCTAACCTCGGGGTCCTGGGACTATGGCTACACCTTC.

The CDR3 bases are TGTGCCACCCGACGGGAGAATGAAAAACTGTTTTTT. This sequence encodes CATRRENEKLFF. The chain couples TRBV19 to TRBJ1-4; D remains unclear. V was pared by 10 bases and J by 5 bases, with 11 bases between. The CDR3 is 12 residues long. CDR1 is LNHDA and CDR2 is SQIVND in the germline V gene (reference sequence).

This rearrangement joins TRBV4-3 to TRBJ2-7; 9 bases align to TRBD1. Germline lookup yields CDR1 LGHNA and CDR2 YSLEER. After removal of 8 bases from V and 6 bases from J, the junction contained 8 bases not matched to a gene. The CDR3 totals 13 residues. This CDR3 is CASGRGQGGEQYF. In nucleotides, the CDR3 is TGCGCCAGCGGTCGGGGACAGGGAGGCGAGCAGTACTTC.

In its sample, this clone was seen a few times. The rearrangement joins TRBV7-2 to TRBJ2-1; tentative D call: TRBD2 (5 bases). Trimming left V 4 bases short and J 0 bases short, with 16 bases between. From germline, CDR1 is SGHTA and CDR2 FQGNSA. The CDR3 consists of 17 residues. CDR3 protein: CASSWRTGYSSYNEQFF. CDR3 nucleotides: TGTGCCAGCAGCTGGAGGACGGGGTATAGCTCCTACAATGAGCAGTTCTTC.

This clone occurred a few times. V usage is TRBV28 and J usage is TRBJ1-2; 7 bases line up with TRBD1. The CDR3 has 14 amino acids. V lost 4 bases and J lost 3; bases outside the gene matches: 5. CDR1 is MDHEN and CDR2 is SYDVKM in the germline V gene. CDR3 in DNA: TGTGCCAGCAGTTCCCCCCAGGGGGACTATGGCTACACCTTC. This translates into CASSSPQGDYGYTF.

This clone was seen a handful of times. This sequence joins TRBV5-4 and TRBJ2-1; 7 bases are shared with TRBD2. CDR3 length equals 16 residues. After removal of 4 bases from V and 3 bases from J, the junction contained 10 bases not matched to a gene. Germline V gene data show CDR1 as SGHNT and CDR2 as YYREEE (reference sequence). The CDR3 sequence: CASSVQLGGSYNEQFF. As DNA, the CDR3 is TGTGCCAGCAGCGTCCAGCTCGGCGGGAGCTACAATGAGCAGTTCTTC. The full variable domain, its missing parts supplied by reference TRBV5-4 and TRBJ2-1, is ETGVTQSPTHLIKTRGQQVTLRCSSQSGHNTVSWYQQALGQGPQFIFQYYREEENGRGNFPPRFSGLQFPNYSSELNVNALELDDSALYLCASSVQLGGSYNEQFFGPGTRLTVL.

The chain combines TRBV23-1 with TRBJ1-1, with D possibly being TRBD1 (6 bases). TRBV23-1 is recorded as an ORF, its role being uncertain. Trimming removed 0 bases from V and 1 base from J, with 12 bases in between. CDR3 length equals 16 residues. Here the CDR3 reads CASSQSLRGRNTEAFF. The CDR3 nucleotides read TGCGCCAGCAGTCAATCGCTCAGGGGACGGAACACTGAAGCTTTCTTT.

This sequence joins TRBV5-1 and TRBJ2-2; tentative D call: TRBD2 (5 bases). CDR3 length: 17 residues. CDR1 and CDR2 (germline): SGHRS, YFSETQ. V was cut by 4 bases and J by 7 bases, with 23 bases left in between. CDR3 in DNA: TGCGCCAGCAGCGCGACTGGTACTAGTAGATACAGCGGGGAGCTGTTTTTT. Residues: CASSATGTSRYSGELFF. Using reference TRBV5-1 and TRBJ2-2 for the parts outside the CDR3, the full variable domain is KAGVTQTPRYLIKTRGQQVTLSCSPISGHRSVSWYQQTPGQGLQFLFEYFSETQRNKGNFPGRFSGRQFSNSRSEMNVSTLELGDSALYLCASSATGTSRYSGELFFGEGSRLTVL.

This clone was seen a few times. The genes are TRBV27 and TRBJ2-1, with a possible D match to TRBD2 (5 bases). This CDR3 is built from 13 residues. V lost 0 bases and J lost 14, with 14 bases in between. CDR1 is MNHEY and CDR2 is SMNVEV in the germline V gene (reference sequence). As DNA, the CDR3 is TGTGCCAGCAGTTTATCGGTCGGGGTCGCCAAGTTCTTC. Translating it yields CASSLSVGVAKFF.